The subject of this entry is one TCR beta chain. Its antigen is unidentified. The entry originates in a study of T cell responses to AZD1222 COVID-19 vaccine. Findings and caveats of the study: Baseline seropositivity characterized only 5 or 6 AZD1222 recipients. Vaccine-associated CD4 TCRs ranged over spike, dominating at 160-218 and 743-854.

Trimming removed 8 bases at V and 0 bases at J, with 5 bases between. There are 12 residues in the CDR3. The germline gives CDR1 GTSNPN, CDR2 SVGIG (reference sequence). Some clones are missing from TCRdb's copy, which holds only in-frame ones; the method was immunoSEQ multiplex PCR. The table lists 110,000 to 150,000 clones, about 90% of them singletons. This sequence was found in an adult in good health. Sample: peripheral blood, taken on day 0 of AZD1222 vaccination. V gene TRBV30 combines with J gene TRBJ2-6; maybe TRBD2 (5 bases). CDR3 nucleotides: TGTGCCCGGGGCTCTGGGGCCAACGTCCTGACTTTC. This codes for CARGSGANVLTF.